The clone carrying this T cell receptor beta chain has a count of ten or more. No antigen is known for it. The study enrolled patients aged 18 to 65 with newly diagnosed hyperthyroidism of under 2 months' duration. In making diagnoses, clinical symptoms, serum thyroxine and TRAb, thyroid ultrasound and orbital computed tomography were all used. This entry comes from a study of T cells in Graves' hyperthyroidism and ophthalmopathy. RNA transcripts gave rise to amplified TCR beta CDR3 regions. In the first-round RT-PCR of the TCR CDR3, the HTBI primer set was used. TCRdb reprocessed the multiplex PCR reads with MiXCR, giving one entry per CDR3 protein. The sample yields around 300,000 distinct CDR3 sequences, approximately 16% seen once. Study results and limitations: Progression to ophthalmopathy was predicted a median of roughly 6.5 months early.

The sequence was obtained from a woman aged 50 to 60 with Graves' hyperthyroidism that later progressed to Graves' ophthalmopathy. The source material was blood.

The CDR3 sequence is CAWRRPGQKYNEQFF. The CDR3 coding sequence is TGTGCCTGGAGACGCCCGGGACAGAAGTACAATGAGCAGTTCTTC. The genes are TRBV30 and TRBJ2-1, with 7 bases that match TRBD1. The CDR3 sequence is 15 residues long. V was clipped by 3 bases and J by 4 bases; unmatched bases: 9. Germline V gene sequence: CDR1 GTSNPN, CDR2 SVGIG (reference sequence).